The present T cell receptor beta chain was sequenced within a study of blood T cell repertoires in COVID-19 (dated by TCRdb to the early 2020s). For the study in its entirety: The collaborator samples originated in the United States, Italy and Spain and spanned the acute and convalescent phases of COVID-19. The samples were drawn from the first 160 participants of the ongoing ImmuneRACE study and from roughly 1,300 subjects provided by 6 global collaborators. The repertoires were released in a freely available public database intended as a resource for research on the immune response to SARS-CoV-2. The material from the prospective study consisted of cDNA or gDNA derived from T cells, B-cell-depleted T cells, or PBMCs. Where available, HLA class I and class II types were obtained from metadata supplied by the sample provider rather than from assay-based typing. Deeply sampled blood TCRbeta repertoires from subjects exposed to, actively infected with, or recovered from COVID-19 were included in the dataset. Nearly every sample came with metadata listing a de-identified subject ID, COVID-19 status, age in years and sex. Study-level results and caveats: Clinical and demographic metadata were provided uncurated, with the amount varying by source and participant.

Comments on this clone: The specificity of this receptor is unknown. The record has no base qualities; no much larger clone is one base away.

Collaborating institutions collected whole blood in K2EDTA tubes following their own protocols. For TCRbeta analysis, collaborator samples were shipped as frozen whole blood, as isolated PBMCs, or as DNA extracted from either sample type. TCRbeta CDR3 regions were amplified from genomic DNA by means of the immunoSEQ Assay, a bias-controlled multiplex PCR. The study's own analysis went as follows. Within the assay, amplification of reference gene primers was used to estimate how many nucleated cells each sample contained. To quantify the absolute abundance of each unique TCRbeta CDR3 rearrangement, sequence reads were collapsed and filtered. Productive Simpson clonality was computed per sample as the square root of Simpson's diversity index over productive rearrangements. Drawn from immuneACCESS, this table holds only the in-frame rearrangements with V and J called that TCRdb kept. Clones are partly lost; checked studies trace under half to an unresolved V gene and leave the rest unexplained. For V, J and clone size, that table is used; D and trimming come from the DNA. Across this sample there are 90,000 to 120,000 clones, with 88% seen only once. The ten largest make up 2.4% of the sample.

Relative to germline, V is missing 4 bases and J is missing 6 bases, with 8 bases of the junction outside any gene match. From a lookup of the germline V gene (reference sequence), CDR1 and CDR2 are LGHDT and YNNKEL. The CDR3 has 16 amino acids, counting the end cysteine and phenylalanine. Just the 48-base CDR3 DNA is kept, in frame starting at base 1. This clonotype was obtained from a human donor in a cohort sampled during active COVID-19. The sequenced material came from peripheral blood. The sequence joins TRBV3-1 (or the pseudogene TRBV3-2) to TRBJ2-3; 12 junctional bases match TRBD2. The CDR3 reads CASSLTLGTSGDTQYF. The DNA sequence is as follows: TGTGCCAGCAGCCTCACCCTAGGGACTAGCGGGGATACGCAGTATTTT.